The T cell receptor (beta chain) described here comes from a study of blood T cell repertoires in COVID-19. Only in-frame clones appear in the TCRdb table, and some are missing; sequencing was by immunoSEQ multiplex PCR. This sample has over 250,000 clones, with roughly 90% found just once. The CDR3 is 14 amino acids. Per germline, CDR1 LNHDA and CDR2 SQIVND (reference sequence). J lost 8 bases, V lost 7 bases, and 8 bases had no gene match. The chain couples TRBV19 to TRBJ1-4, with 9 bases aligning to TRBD1. Sequencing used peripheral blood. This receptor was obtained from a man in his fifties with acute or convalescent COVID-19. In DNA, the CDR3 is TGTGCCAGTACTTCACAGGGGGCAGGAGAAAAACTGTTTTTT. The encoded protein is CASTSQGAGEKLFF.